Listed here are 19 T cell receptor beta chains from one sample, sequenced in a study of T cells in Graves' hyperthyroidism and ophthalmopathy. Amplification of TCR beta CDR3 regions used RNA as the template. First-round RT-PCR with HTBI primers amplified the TCR CDR3 region. TCRdb analysed the multiplex PCR reads with MiXCR anew, one entry per CDR3 protein. The sample yields about 270,000 distinct CDR3 sequences, less than 30% seen once. Sample: blood. These receptors came from a man between 40 and 49 years old with Graves' hyperthyroidism that later progressed to Graves' ophthalmopathy.

This clonotype was detected many times. Here the CDR3 reads CASSDTGGIRDTQYF. The CDR3 nucleotides read TGTGCCAGCAGTGATACAGGAGGGATCAGAGATACGCAGTATTTT. The V call is TRBV6-1, the J call TRBJ2-3, with a weak D call TRBD2 (6 bases). CDR1 MNHNS and CDR2 SASEGT come from the germline V gene. Trimming pared 3 bases from V and 5 bases from J, leaving 15 bases between. There are 15 residues in the CDR3.

This clonotype was detected ten times or more. This chain uses TRBV12-3 or TRBV12-4 with TRBJ2-1; D may be TRBD2 (5 bases). The CDR3 has 13 amino acids. The V end lost 5 bases, the J end lost 4 bases, and 9 bases lay between the germline ends. As DNA, the CDR3 is TGTGCCAGCAGTCGACTATTTTACAATGAGCAGTTCTTC. Translated, it gives CASSRLFYNEQFF.

This rearrangement joins TRBV11-2 to TRBJ1-1; a weak D match, TRBD1 (6 bases). Trimming pared 5 bases from V and 3 bases from J, leaving 13 bases between. There are 14 residues in the CDR3. Looked up from germline, CDR1 is SGHAT and CDR2 is FQNNGV. CDR3 loop: CASSTREGDTEAFF. DNA of the CDR3: TGTGCCAGCAGCACCCGGGAGGGGGACACTGAAGCTTTCTTT.

The CDR3 bases are TGTGCCAGCAGCCCACGGGCGGCGAGATTCGGGGAGACCCAGTACTTC. Its translation: CASSPRAARFGETQYF. The chain combines TRBV5-6 with TRBJ2-5; D unclear. From germline, CDR1 is SGHDT and CDR2 YYEEEE. The V gene lost 4 bases and the J gene lost 5 bases, with 21 bases spanning the gap. CDR3 length: 16 residues.

This clonotype was observed at least ten times. The J gene is TRBJ2-7, the V gene TRBV6-5, with D possibly matching TRBD2 (5 bases). V lost 2 bases, J lost 7 bases, and 9 bases lay in between. CDR3 length: 12 residues. Looked up from germline, CDR1 is MNHEY and CDR2 is SVGAGI. This CDR3 reads CASSYTSGEQYF. CDR3 nucleotides: TGTGCCAGCAGTTACACCTCGGGGGAGCAGTACTTC.

The table lists this clonotype with many counts. The rearrangement links TRBV19 to TRBJ2-5; TRBD2 matches 13 bases. The CDR3 length is 18 residues. V gave up 6 bases and J gave up 0 bases; unmatched junction bases: 10. CDR1 LNHDA and CDR2 SQIVND come from the germline V gene (reference sequence). CDR3 DNA: TGTGCCAGTAGGGATACCGGGACTAGCGGGACTTACCAAGAGACCCAGTACTTC. It yields the protein CASRDTGTSGTYQETQYF. The full variable domain, completed using reference TRBV19 and TRBJ2-5, is DGGITQSPKYLFRKEGQNVTLSCEQNLNHDAMYWYRQDPGQGLRLIYYSQIVNDFQKGDIAEGYSVSREKKESFPLTVTSAQKNPTAFYLCASRDTGTSGTYQETQYFGPGTRLLVL.

In its sample, this clonotype was seen many times. The chain employs TRBV5-1 and TRBJ1-3; D remains unclear. Per the germline V gene, CDR1 is SGHRS and CDR2 is YFSETQ. The CDR3 length is 15 residues. V shed 0 bases and J shed 3 bases, with 10 bases lying between them. CDR3 protein: CASSLEGPNGNTIYF. In nucleotides, the CDR3 is TGCGCCAGCAGCTTGGAAGGTCCGAATGGAAACACCATATATTTT.

The genes are TRBV6-2 or TRBV6-3 and TRBJ1-1; TRBD1 might be the D (6 bases). Trimming took off 4 bases at V and 7 bases at J, with 19 bases between the two ends. CDR3 length: 15 residues. In germline, CDR1 is MNHEY, CDR2 SVGEGT. DNA for the CDR3: TGTGCCAGCAGTTCGGACAGCTTCGAGTTCCTTGAAGCTTTCTTT. It encodes CASSSDSFEFLEAFF.

This clonotype has a count of ten or more. A much larger clonotype is one base distant, so this may be a read error. The chain joins TRBV19 to TRBJ1-1, with D perhaps TRBD1 (5 bases). CDR3 length equals 15 residues. V gave up 8 bases and J gave up 1 base, with 17 bases separating them. CDR1 is LNHDA, CDR2 SQIVND, per germline (reference sequence). The CDR3 is CASRHLGVTNTEAFF. DNA of the CDR3: TGTGCCAGTCGTCACCTAGGGGTTACGAACACTGAAGCTTTCTTT. The full variable domain, completed using reference TRBV19 and TRBJ1-1, is DGGITQSPKYLFRKEGQNVTLSCEQNLNHDAMYWYRQDPGQGLRLIYYSQIVNDFQKGDIAEGYSVSREKKESFPLTVTSAQKNPTAFYLCASRHLGVTNTEAFFGQGTRLTVV.

The V gene is TRBV11-2, the J gene TRBJ2-7; 11 nucleotides match TRBD2. Germline V lookup: CDR1 SGHAT, CDR2 FQNNGV. V dropped 3 bases and J dropped 0; count of bases not matched to a gene: 4. CDR3 length: 16 amino acids. The CDR3 region is CASSFPGTSGSYEQYF. The CDR3 DNA reads as TGTGCCAGCAGCTTCCCCGGGACTAGCGGCTCCTACGAGCAGTACTTC.

This clonotype was counted many times. This chain uses TRBV25-1 with TRBJ1-2; D is possibly TRBD1 (6 bases). CDR1 and CDR2 from the germline V gene are MGHDK and SYGVNS. Deletions cut 3 bases from V and 4 bases from J, with 15 bases between. This CDR3 is 15 amino acids long. In DNA form, the CDR3 reads TGTGCCAGCAGTGATTTCCCCGGGGGGGCCTATGGCTACACCTTC. Translation gives CASSDFPGGAYGYTF.

This clonotype occurred many times. The chain employs TRBV6-5 and TRBJ1-5; TRBD1 aligns across 9 bases. CDR1 is MNHEY, CDR2 SVGAGI, per germline. The CDR3 spans 15 residues. The V segment lost 6 bases and the J segment 6 bases; nucleotides outside the gene matches: 9. The CDR3 loop is CASSRDRDKGQPQHF. The CDR3 DNA follows: TGTGCCAGCAGCCGGGACAGGGATAAGGGTCAGCCCCAGCATTTT.

This clonotype came up many times. The chain uses TRBV5-1 and TRBJ1-1; 11 positions match TRBD1. CDR3 size: 15 residues. Trimming cost V 4 bases and J 7 bases; bases outside gene matches: 9. Per the germline V gene, CDR1 is SGHRS and CDR2 is YFSETQ. Written as DNA, the CDR3 is TGCGCCAGCAGCGCCCGGGACAGGGGGAATTTTGAAGCTTTCTTT. This codes for CASSARDRGNFEAFF.

This clonotype has ten or more counts. This chain joins TRBV25-1 and TRBJ2-5; weak D call: TRBD1 (6 bases). Germline assignment: CDR1 MGHDK and CDR2 SYGVNS. Deletions cut 6 bases from V and 4 bases from J, with 12 bases between. The CDR3 consists of 13 residues. The CDR3 reads CASSLQGTETQYF. The CDR3 region has the DNA TGTGCCAGCAGCCTACAGGGAACAGAGACCCAGTACTTC.

In this sample, this clonotype turned up many times. The J gene is TRBJ2-7, the V gene TRBV20-1; 7 positions agree with TRBD2. Germline V CDR1 and CDR2: DFQATT, SNEGSKA (reference sequence). The CDR3 totals 14 residues. The CDR3, as DNA: TGCAGCAGAGCGGGAATCCCGAGTGCCTACGAGCAGTACTTC. This gives the protein CSRAGIPSAYEQYF.

This clonotype appeared many times. The V call is TRBV20-1, the J call TRBJ1-5; the D is unclear. In germline, CDR1 is DFQATT, CDR2 SNEGSKA (reference sequence). This CDR3 spans 15 amino acids. Trimming shortened V by 0 bases and J by 0 bases, and 9 bases separated the two germline ends. The CDR3 protein is CSARDQSYSNQPQHF. The CDR3 DNA sequence: TGCAGTGCTAGAGATCAGAGTTATAGCAATCAGCCCCAGCATTTT.

The gene calls are TRBV11-3 and TRBJ2-7; 8 bases are a match to TRBD1. Per the germline V gene, CDR1 is SGHNT and CDR2 is YENEEA. V lost 3 bases and J lost 3; bases outside the gene matches: 7. CDR3 length: 15 amino acids. The CDR3 DNA reads TGTGCCAGCAGCTTCCTTGGGACAGGAGACTACGAGCAGTACTTC. Translated: CASSFLGTGDYEQYF.

This chain uses TRBV5-1 with TRBJ1-1; TRBD1 matches 8 bases. Germline V gene lookup returns CDR1 SGHRS and CDR2 YFSETQ. The CDR3 loop spans 13 amino acids. The V gene end was trimmed by 8 bases and the J gene end by 4 bases; junction bases not matched to a gene: 7. CDR3 sequence: CASSGGAGTEAFF. The CDR3 coding sequence is TGCGCCAGTTCAGGGGGCGCGGGCACTGAAGCTTTCTTT.

The V and J genes are TRBV19 and TRBJ2-5; 10 nucleotides match TRBD1. Unmatched junction bases numbered 8, after V lost 5 bases and J lost 5 bases. Germline values: CDR1 LNHDA, CDR2 SQIVND (reference sequence). The CDR3 spans 15 residues. This chain's CDR3 is CASSGTGDRGETQYF. The CDR3, as DNA: TGTGCCAGTAGTGGGACAGGGGATAGAGGGGAGACCCAGTACTTC.